The 26 T cell receptor beta chains below were found in one sample sequenced in a study of CXCR3-negative and CXCR3-positive naive CD8 T cells. Study results and limitations: Comparison of naive cells showed more hydrophobic TRB CDR3s in CXCR3-positive than in CXCR3-negative naive cells.

Their specific antigens are unknown. Via 5' RACE with UMI labels, TRB cDNA libraries were prepared. Each CDR3 protein gets one entry in TCRdb, which reprocessed the 5' RACE reads and gives no DNA. The listing records about 98,000 distinct CDR3 sequences. Sequenced: naive CXCR3+ CD8+ T cells from blood. Noted subset: CD45RO-CCR7+CD27+CD95- naive CD8+ T cells expressing CXCR3 (TNR3+). Receptors originate from a human donor in good health. Some clones in this sample may be carry-over from other donors' samples.

V is TRBV29-1 and J is TRBJ2-7; TCRdb gives TRBD1 as the D gene, but with no DNA this cannot be confirmed. The CDR3 has 15 residues. The germline V gene has CDR1 SQVTM and CDR2 ANQGSEA. The CDR3 protein is CSVEMEGQGKYEQYF.

The chain links TRBV6-2 or TRBV6-3 to TRBJ2-2. Germline V CDR1 and CDR2: MNHEY, SVGEGT. This CDR3 region has 11 residues. The CDR3 spells CASSYGGELFF.

The chain employs TRBV10-3 and TRBJ2-2; TCRdb outputs TRBD2, but without DNA this stays unchecked. From germline, CDR1 is ENHRY and CDR2 SYGVKD. This CDR3 has 18 residues. CDR3 amino acids: CAISESSLAGPNTGELFF.

The chain couples TRBV5-1 to TRBJ2-1; TCRdb names TRBD1, which stays unverified in the absence of DNA. Per germline, CDR1 SGHRS and CDR2 YFSETQ. This CDR3 spans 13 amino acids. CDR3 protein: CASSLEGDPPQFF.

The rearrangement links TRBV24-1 to TRBJ2-2. This CDR3 comprises 15 residues. Per the germline V gene, CDR1 is KGHDR and CDR2 is SFDVKD. CDR3 region: CATSESRANTGELFF.

J is TRBJ2-7 and V is TRBV5-1; TCRdb's D call, TRBD2, is unchecked because there is no DNA. The CDR3 consists of 16 residues. The germline CDR1 and CDR2 sequences are SGHRS and YFSETQ. This CDR3 reads CASSLWLAEISYEQYF.

CDR3 loop: CASSELGKGSTDTQYF. V usage is TRBV2 and J usage is TRBJ2-3; TCRdb's D call, TRBD1, is unchecked because there is no DNA. The CDR3 contains 16 residues. CDR1 and CDR2 from the germline V gene are SNHLY and FYNNEI.

The chain recombines TRBV4-1 with TRBJ1-5; the D call of TRBD1 rests on TCRdb alone, since no DNA is present to check it. Germline assignment: CDR1 MGHRA and CDR2 YSYEKL. There are 14 residues in the CDR3. The CDR3 region is CASSIRAWEQPQHF.

The chain recombines TRBV2 with TRBJ2-2; TCRdb's D call, TRBD1, is unchecked because there is no DNA. This CDR3 region has 14 residues. Germline CDR1 SNHLY, CDR2 FYNNEI. CDR3 protein: CASSETGPTGELFF. Together with reference TRBV2 and TRBJ2-2, the CDR3 gives the full variable domain: EPEVTQTPSHQVTQMGQEVILRCVPISNHLYFYWYRQILGQKVEFLVSFYNNEISEKSEIFDDQFSVERPDGSNFTLKIRSTKLEDSAMYFCASSETGPTGELFFGEGSRLTVL.

The chain uses TRBV29-1 and TRBJ2-2. Germline loops: CDR1 SQVTM, CDR2 ANQGSEA. CDR3 length equals 12 residues. The CDR3 sequence: CSVWGNTGELFF.

The chain employs TRBV12-3 or TRBV12-4 and TRBJ2-7; there is no DNA to check the TCRdb D call of TRBD1. The CDR3 loop spans 14 amino acids. The CDR3: CASWLRGGAGEQYF.

The rearrangement joins TRBV9 to TRBJ2-2; TCRdb outputs TRBD2, but without DNA this stays unchecked. The CDR3 has 18 residues. CDR1 SGDLS and CDR2 YYNGEE come from the germline V gene. The CDR3 region is CASSETAGEGYNTGELFF.

The J gene is TRBJ1-1, the V gene TRBV9. Germline V gives CDR1 SGDLS, CDR2 YYNGEE. The CDR3 is made up of 16 amino acids. CDR3 region: CASSVVMGYMNTEAFF.

This sequence joins TRBV7-3 and TRBJ2-7; TCRdb's D call of TRBD1 is untestable without DNA. Germline CDR1 SGHTA, CDR2 FQGTGA. This CDR3 has 13 amino acids. CDR3 amino acids: CASSPNTGAEQYF.

The chain joins TRBV7-9 to TRBJ1-1. Germline values: CDR1 SEHNR, CDR2 FQNEAQ (reference sequence). This CDR3 comprises 12 residues. The CDR3 region is CASRDMNTEAFF. Complete variable domain (other parts from reference TRBV7-9 and TRBJ1-1): DTGVSQNPRHKITKRGQNVTFRCDPISEHNRLYWYRQTLGQGPEFLTYFQNEAQLEKSRLLSDRFSAERPKGSFSTLEIQRTEQGDSAMYLCASRDMNTEAFFGQGTRLTVV.

This sequence joins TRBV6-5 and TRBJ2-7; TCRdb's D call, TRBD1, is unchecked because there is no DNA. The germline CDR1 and CDR2 sequences are MNHEY and SVGAGI. The CDR3 is made up of 19 amino acids. This chain's CDR3 is CASSYRAGQGAPNSYEQYF.

V is TRBV30 and J is TRBJ2-6. CDR3 length: 14 residues. Germline V gene sequence: CDR1 GTSNPN, CDR2 SVGIG (reference sequence). The CDR3 sequence: CAWFRSSGANVLTF.

The rearrangement joins TRBV7-9 to TRBJ2-7; the D gene TCRdb calls, TRBD1, cannot be checked with no DNA. The CDR3 length is 14 residues. Per germline, CDR1 SEHNR and CDR2 FQNEAQ (reference sequence). The CDR3 here is CASSLGGGPDEQYF.

The chain carries TRBV7-9 and TRBJ2-5. The length of the CDR3 is 15 residues. Germline V gives CDR1 SEHNR, CDR2 FQNEAQ (reference sequence). CDR3 loop: CASSLAADYQETQYF.

V and J are TRBV19 and TRBJ2-7; TCRdb reports TRBD2, a call that lacks DNA to check it against. The CDR3 covers 13 residues. The germline V gene encodes CDR1 LNHDA and CDR2 SQIVND (reference sequence). The CDR3 here is CASSISDGCEQYF.

The chain is built from TRBV12-3 or TRBV12-4 and TRBJ2-1; TCRdb's D call, TRBD2, is unchecked because there is no DNA. This CDR3 has 17 residues. Here the CDR3 reads CASLEDLAVSSYNEQFF.

V gene TRBV7-6 combines with J gene TRBJ2-3; the TCRdb call, TRBD2, lacks DNA for checking. Germline V gene sequence: CDR1 SGHVS, CDR2 FNYEAQ. There are 18 residues in the CDR3. CDR3 residues: CASSHASTSGGFTDTQYF.

The chain uses TRBV15 and TRBJ2-1; TCRdb's D call, TRBD2, is unchecked because there is no DNA. Germline V CDR1 and CDR2: LNHNV, YYDKDF (reference sequence). The CDR3 length is 15 residues. CDR3 residues: CATSPLGGAYNEQFF.

This sequence joins TRBV28 and TRBJ2-5; TCRdb selects TRBD2, and the lack of DNA leaves this call unchecked. The CDR3 has 13 amino acids. CDR1 MDHEN and CDR2 SYDVKM come from the germline V gene. CDR3 protein: CASSLRGLETQYF.

This chain joins TRBV14 and TRBJ1-1; TCRdb outputs TRBD1, but without DNA this stays unchecked. The CDR3 has 18 residues. Looked up from germline, CDR1 is SGHDN and CDR2 is FVKESK. Here the CDR3 reads CASSQDWDRTMFSTEAFF.

The chain joins TRBV16 to TRBJ2-5; TCRdb picks TRBD1, but there is no DNA to check that call. Germline V gene sequence: CDR1 KGHSY, CDR2 FQNENV. The CDR3 has 15 residues. This CDR3 is CASSPQTGRGETQYF.